This entry lists 2 T cell receptor beta chains sequenced from one sample in a study of regulatory T cells in long-lasting Graves disease. Time point denoted: newly diagnosed GD, antithyroid drugs for less than 3 months. Isolated PBMC RNA provided the starting material for the TCR library. Combining iRepertoire HTBI primers with Arm-PCR of CDR3 regions, the authors built TCR beta libraries. MiXCR, run by TCRdb on the multiplex PCR reads, gives a single entry per CDR3 protein. The sample shows about 220,000 distinct CDR3 sequences, about 19% of them seen only once. This same sample was also taken into another study, of T cells in Graves' hyperthyroidism and ophthalmopathy.

Sample: peripheral blood mononuclear cells (PBMCs), taken at new diagnosis, from a patient treated with antithyroid drugs. These receptors all stem from a woman in her 30s with Graves disease.

The chain carries TRBV2 and TRBJ2-7; perhaps TRBD2 as D (6 bases). The CDR3 runs to 16 residues. Deletions cut 6 bases from V and 0 bases from J, with 18 bases between. Germline V gene sequence: CDR1 SNHLY, CDR2 FYNNEI. The CDR3 DNA follows: TGTGCCAGCAGAGGATTACTAGCAGGAGGCTCCTACGAGCAGTACTTC. Translated, it gives CASRGLLAGGSYEQYF.

The genes are TRBV3-1 and TRBJ2-3; 10 bases align to TRBD1. Germline values: CDR1 LGHDT, CDR2 YNNKEL (reference sequence). The CDR3 is made up of 15 amino acids. The V gene end was trimmed by 1 base and the J gene end by 8 bases; junction bases not matched to a gene: 6. The CDR3 spells CASSQVGGDRGTQYF. In DNA, the CDR3 is TGTGCCAGCAGCCAAGTTGGGGGGGACAGGGGTACGCAGTATTTT.